These 20 T cell receptor beta chains share one sample of origin, sequenced in a study of blood T cells in healthy people across ages. Using a J-beta primer mix together with a sample-barcoded 5' primer, a second PCR was run for 7 to 11 cycles. TCRdb re-derived calls from the 5' RACE reads in MiXCR, one entry per CDR3 protein. The repertoire holds hundreds of thousands of distinct CDR3 sequences, with around 43% as singletons. Sequencing was done on a sample of blood. These receptors were obtained from a man in his 60s in good health.

The chain combines TRBV5-6 with TRBJ2-3, with TRBD1 matching over 7 bases. Germline V gene data show CDR1 as SGHDT and CDR2 as YYEEEE. V lost 1 base, J lost 5 bases, and 7 bases stayed unmatched. This CDR3 has 15 amino acids. CDR3 amino acids: CASSLTGAGRDTQYF. The CDR3 DNA is TGTGCCAGCAGCTTGACAGGGGCTGGGAGAGATACGCAGTATTTT.

The chain couples TRBV20-1 to TRBJ2-2; 8 bases line up with TRBD1. The ends lost 6 bases at V and 5 bases at J; junction bases unmatched: 8. Germline assignment: CDR1 DFQATT and CDR2 SNEGSKA (reference sequence). This CDR3 is 14 amino acids long. This chain's CDR3 is CSAGTGVLTGELFF. CDR3 sequence (DNA): TGCAGTGCCGGGACAGGCGTTCTTACCGGGGAGCTGTTTTTT.

This clonotype was seen once. CDR3 residues: CASSYQDKFGELFF. The CDR3 coding sequence is TGTGCCAGCAGTTACCAAGACAAATTCGGGGAGCTGTTTTTT. This rearrangement joins TRBV6-6 to TRBJ2-2; D call uncertain. The CDR3 has 14 residues. Trimming left V 2 bases short and J 7 bases short, with 11 bases between. Germline values: CDR1 MNHNY, CDR2 SVGAGI (reference sequence).

The chain links TRBV4-3 to TRBJ1-4; TRBD1 might be the D (5 bases). Trimming removed 0 bases from V and 10 bases from J, with 9 bases in between. The V gene's germline CDR1 is LGHNA and CDR2 YSLEER. This CDR3 region has 13 residues. The CDR3, as DNA: TGCGCCAGCAGCCAAGACGGGAGGGGAAAACTGTTTTTT. As protein: CASSQDGRGKLFF.

This chain links TRBV5-6 with TRBJ1-1, with D hard to call. There are 12 residues in the CDR3. Germline loops: CDR1 SGHDT, CDR2 YYEEEE. V lost 2 bases and J 4 bases, leaving 6 bases between the germline ends. This chain's CDR3 is CASSLSFTEAFF. CDR3 sequence (DNA): TGTGCCAGCAGCTTAAGTTTCACTGAAGCTTTCTTT.

This clonotype has just a few counts. The chain joins TRBV24-1 to TRBJ2-1, with D uncertain. Germline lookup yields CDR1 KGHDR and CDR2 SFDVKD. CDR3 size: 12 residues. V lost 4 bases, J lost 12 bases, and 12 bases lay in between. The CDR3 DNA reads TGTGCCACCAGTGACCCGGAGCAACCGCAGTTCTTC. As protein: CATSDPEQPQFF.

A few counts support this clonotype. The chain uses TRBV20-1 and TRBJ2-7; D remains unclear. The germline CDR1 and CDR2 sequences are DFQATT and SNEGSKA (reference sequence). Trimming left V 7 bases short and J 1 base short, with 14 bases between. This CDR3 is built from 13 residues. Written as DNA, the CDR3 is TGCAGTGTAAAACCAGATGATTCCTACGAGCAGTACTTC. Translation gives CSVKPDDSYEQYF.

V is TRBV6-1 and J is TRBJ1-2, with 9 bases that match TRBD1. The CDR3 is 14 residues long. V lost 4 bases and J lost 4; bases outside the gene matches: 4. Per germline, CDR1 MNHNS and CDR2 SASEGT. The CDR3 is CASSAEGQGYGYTF. Written as DNA, the CDR3 is TGTGCCAGCAGTGCGGAGGGACAGGGCTATGGCTACACCTTC.

In this sample, this clonotype turned up a few times. The chain is built from TRBV11-1 and TRBJ2-7; no definite D call. V lost 8 bases, J lost 2 bases, and 7 bases lay in between. The CDR3 has 11 residues. The germline gives CDR1 SGHAT, CDR2 FQDESV (reference sequence). CDR3 coding DNA: TGTGCCAGCGCCGCGGCCTACGAGCAGTACTTC. As protein: CASAAAYEQYF.

This clonotype was observed a few times. The chain combines TRBV9 with TRBJ2-3; 15 bases agree with TRBD2. CDR1 SGDLS and CDR2 YYNGEE come from the germline V gene. This CDR3 spans 20 amino acids. The ends lost 3 bases at V and 1 base at J; junction bases unmatched: 12. The CDR3 protein is CASSALPGTSGGRGTDTQYF. The CDR3 nucleotides are TGTGCCAGCAGCGCCTTACCCGGGACTAGCGGGGGGAGGGGCACAGATACGCAGTATTTT.

The CDR3 DNA follows: TGCAGTGCCGAGGGTGGGGACAGGGGTGTCTACGAGCAGTACTTC. It translates to CSAEGGDRGVYEQYF. The rearrangement links TRBV20-1 to TRBJ2-4, with 10 bases that match TRBD1. The J call may be wrong; the DNA end is better matched by TRBJ2-7. The germline CDR1 and CDR2 sequences are DFQATT and SNEGSKA (reference sequence). The CDR3 length is 15 residues.

The rearrangement joins TRBV4-2 to TRBJ2-2; D is undetermined. Germline CDR1 is LGHNA and CDR2 is YNFKEQ. The V gene lost 4 bases and the J gene lost 0 bases, with 12 bases spanning the gap. This CDR3 spans 16 amino acids. This CDR3 reads CASSRSIQTNTGELFF. The CDR3 nucleotides are TGTGCCAGCAGCCGAAGCATACAAACGAACACCGGGGAGCTGTTTTTT.

This clonotype was picked up a small number of times. The chain recombines TRBV21-1 with TRBJ1-2; the table's D call TRBD1 went unverified against the DNA. TRBV21-1 is deemed a pseudogene. The length of the CDR3 is 14 residues. CDR3 residues: CASSPGGLGYGYTF. CDR3 DNA: TGTGCCAGCAGCCCAGGGGGCCTAGGCTATGGCTACACCTTC.

This clonotype was detected many times. V usage is TRBV3-1 and J usage is TRBJ1-1; no definite D call. This CDR3 is 14 amino acids long. Deletions cut 7 bases from V and 5 bases from J, with 17 bases between. CDR1 is LGHDT, CDR2 YNNKEL, per germline (reference sequence). Here the CDR3 reads CASIPRAGETEAFF. The CDR3 DNA follows: TGTGCCAGCATCCCAAGAGCCGGGGAAACTGAAGCTTTCTTT.

This clonotype was detected a few times. The chain recombines TRBV28 with TRBJ2-7; no definite D call. V lost 8 bases, J lost 0 bases, and 17 bases lay in between. Germline V lookup: CDR1 MDHEN, CDR2 SYDVKM. This CDR3 has 15 residues. The CDR3 reads CASGSSGGVSYEQYF. DNA of the CDR3: TGTGCCAGCGGGTCTAGTGGCGGCGTCTCCTACGAGCAGTACTTC.

This clonotype was detected only a few times. V and J are TRBV4-3 and TRBJ2-7; perhaps TRBD2 as D (6 bases). V was clipped by 0 bases and J by 1 base, with 16 bases between them. This CDR3 comprises 17 residues. The germline V gene encodes CDR1 LGHNA and CDR2 YSLEER. CDR3 sequence: CASSQELVRGSSYEQYF. CDR3 sequence (DNA): TGCGCCAGCAGCCAAGAATTAGTACGGGGGTCGTCCTACGAGCAGTACTTC.

The chain recombines TRBV3-1 with TRBJ2-7; D may correspond to TRBD1 or TRBD2 (6 bases each). The germline V and J ends were trimmed by 4 bases and 2 bases, with 15 bases remaining between them. The CDR3 is made up of 15 amino acids. Germline loops: CDR1 LGHDT, CDR2 YNNKEL (reference sequence). The CDR3 region has the DNA TGTGCCAGCAGCCTGACGGGGGCAAGTACCTACGAGCAGTACTTC. It encodes CASSLTGASTYEQYF.

This clonotype was counted only a few times. V gene TRBV9 combines with J gene TRBJ2-1; TRBD2 aligns across 12 bases. Germline V gene lookup returns CDR1 SGDLS and CDR2 YYNGEE. J gave up 7 bases and V 4 bases, and 6 bases lay outside the gene matches. CDR3 length: 15 residues. DNA for the CDR3: TGTGCCAGCAGCAGGACTAGCGGGGAGATAAATGAGCAGTTCTTC. Its protein product is CASSRTSGEINEQFF.

The rearrangement joins TRBV7-9 to TRBJ1-2; D perhaps matches TRBD1 (5 bases). Germline V CDR1 and CDR2: SEHNR, FQNEAQ (reference sequence). CDR3 length: 12 amino acids. V was pared by 0 bases and J by 12 bases, with 11 bases between. In nucleotides, the CDR3 is TGTGCCAGCAGCTTAGCCACAGGAGCCAACACCTTC. This sequence encodes CASSLATGANTF.

The CDR3 reads CATSDFLRNQETQYF. CDR3 nucleotide sequence: TGTGCCACCAGTGATTTCCTCAGGAACCAAGAGACCCAGTACTTC. The chain couples TRBV24-1 to TRBJ2-5, with no clear D. Germline loops: CDR1 KGHDR, CDR2 SFDVKD. Trimming left V 1 base short and J 0 bases short, with 8 bases between. There are 15 residues in the CDR3.